This TCR beta chain emerged from a study of cytomegalovirus exposure and HLA in healthy donors. Turning to the study itself: The 110 or so validation repertoires used a platform that matched the one used for the roughly 700 first-cohort repertoires, as a later analysis reported. Findings and caveats of the study: It was confirmed in vitro that a few of the CMV-associated chains were specific for CMV antigens. Per published reports, the classifier diagnosed cytomegalovirus status with high specificity and sensitivity. Altogether, 160 or so TCR beta chains were recorded as cytomegalovirus-associated.

The CDR3 loop spans 19 amino acids. The V and J ends lost 5 bases and 0 bases, in that order; junction bases with no gene match: 14. Per the germline V gene, CDR1 is MNHEY and CDR2 is SMNVEV (reference sequence). Here immunoSEQ multiplex PCR was the method, and the copy in TCRdb shows in-frame clones only, minus some. The repertoire holds 150,000 to 200,000 clones, with roughly 77% as singletons. Comments on this clone: Its antigen is not known.

Sample: PBMCs. The V and J genes are TRBV27 and TRBJ1-5; 9 nucleotides line up with TRBD1. This receptor was taken from a woman aged 25 to 39 in good health and CMV-seronegative. CDR3 loop: CASSPRTGDLLYSNQPQHF. For the CDR3, the DNA is TGTGCCAGCAGTCCCCGGACAGGGGATCTCCTTTATAGCAATCAGCCCCAGCATTTT.